This T cell receptor beta chain derives from a study of blood T cell repertoires in COVID-19 (dated by TCRdb to the early 2020s). As for the study more broadly: Samples from collaborators originated in the United States, Italy and Spain and spanned both the acute and convalescent phases of COVID-19. Where available, HLA class I and class II types were obtained from metadata supplied by the sample provider rather than from assay-based typing. The repertoires were made available in a free public database intended to serve as a resource for research on the immune response to SARS-CoV-2. Samples came from the ongoing ImmuneRACE study (first 160 participants) plus 1,254 subjects from 6 global collaborators. The material from the prospective study consisted of cDNA or gDNA derived from T cells, B-cell-depleted T cells, or PBMCs. A de-identified subject ID, COVID-19 status, age in years and sex were almost always included in the sample metadata. The dataset comprised deeply sampled blood TCRbeta repertoires from subjects exposed to, actively infected with, or recovered from COVID-19.

Comments on this clone: Its recognized antigen is unknown. No clone much larger than this one lies a single base away; base qualities are absent.

What the study reported, not specific to this receptor: The amount of clinical and demographic metadata varied by source and participant and was provided uncurated.

CDR1 and CDR2 (GTSNPN, SVGIG) derive from the germline V gene (reference sequence). The CDR3 measures 14 amino acids from cysteine to phenylalanine. Solely the CDR3 DNA is kept, with 42 bases framed from the first base. V and J are trimmed by 8 bases and 5 bases, and the gene matches miss 14 bases of the junction. Whole blood was collected in K2EDTA tubes by collaborating institutions according to the institutions' own protocols. For TCRbeta analysis, collaborators shipped samples in one of three forms: frozen whole blood, isolated PBMCs, or DNA extracted from either of those sample types. The immunoSEQ Assay, a bias-controlled multiplex PCR, was used to amplify TCRbeta CDR3 regions from genomic DNA. Per the source publication's procedure: Within the assay, amplification of reference gene primers was used to estimate how many nucleated cells each sample contained. To quantify the absolute abundance of each unique TCRbeta CDR3 rearrangement, sequence reads were collapsed and filtered. For each sample, productive Simpson clonality was calculated as the square root of Simpson's diversity index across productive rearrangements. TCRdb retrieved this table from immuneACCESS and kept in-frame rearrangements only. Not all clones are present; in checked studies, unresolved V genes account for under half, and no reason is known for the remainder. The V and J calls and clone size are taken from that table; D and trimming were inferred from the DNA. Recorded for this sample are around 99,000 clones; 80% to 85% of them occurred a single time. The top ten constitute approximately 4.1% of the sample.

Material: peripheral blood. This TCR derives from a human donor in a cohort sampled during active COVID-19. The chain couples TRBV30 to TRBJ1-2; TRBD1 agrees with 7 junctional bases. Here is the DNA: TGTGCCCTGGAGTGGGGACAGAGAGCTTATGGCTACACCTTC. Its protein reads: CALEWGQRAYGYTF.